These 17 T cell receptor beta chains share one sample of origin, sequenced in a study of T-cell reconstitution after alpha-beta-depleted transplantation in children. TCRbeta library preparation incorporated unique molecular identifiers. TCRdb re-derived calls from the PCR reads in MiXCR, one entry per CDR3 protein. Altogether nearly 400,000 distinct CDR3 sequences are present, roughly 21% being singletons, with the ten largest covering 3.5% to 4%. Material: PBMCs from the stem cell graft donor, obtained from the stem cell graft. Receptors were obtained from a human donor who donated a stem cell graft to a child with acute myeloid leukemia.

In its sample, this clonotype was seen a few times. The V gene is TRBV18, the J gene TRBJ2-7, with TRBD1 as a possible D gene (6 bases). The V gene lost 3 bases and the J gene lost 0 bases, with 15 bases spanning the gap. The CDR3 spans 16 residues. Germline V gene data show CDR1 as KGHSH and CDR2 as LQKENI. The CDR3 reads CASSPSMGHPSYEQYF. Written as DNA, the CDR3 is TGTGCCAGCTCACCGAGTATGGGACACCCCTCCTACGAGCAGTACTTC.

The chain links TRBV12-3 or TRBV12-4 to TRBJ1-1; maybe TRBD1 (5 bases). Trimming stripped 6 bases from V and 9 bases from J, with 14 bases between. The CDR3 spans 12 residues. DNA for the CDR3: TGTGCCAGCAGGTCGTGGGGGGGACAAGCTTTCTTT. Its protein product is CASRSWGGQAFF.

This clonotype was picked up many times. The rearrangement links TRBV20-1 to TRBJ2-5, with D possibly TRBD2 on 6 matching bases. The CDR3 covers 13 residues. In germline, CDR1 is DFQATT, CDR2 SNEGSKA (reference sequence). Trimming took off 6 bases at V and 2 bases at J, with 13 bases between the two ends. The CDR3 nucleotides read TGCAGTGCCATTAGCGGAACTCAAGAGACCCAGTACTTC. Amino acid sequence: CSAISGTQETQYF.

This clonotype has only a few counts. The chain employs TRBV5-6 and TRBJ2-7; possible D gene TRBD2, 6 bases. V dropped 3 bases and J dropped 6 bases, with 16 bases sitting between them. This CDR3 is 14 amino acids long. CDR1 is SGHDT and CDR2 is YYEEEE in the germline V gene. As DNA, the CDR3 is TGTGCCAGCAGCTGGGGGACTTTGCCGGGCGAGCAGTACTTC. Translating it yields CASSWGTLPGEQYF. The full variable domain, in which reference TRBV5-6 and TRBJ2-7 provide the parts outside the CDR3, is DAGVTQSPTHLIKTRGQQVTLRCSPKSGHDTVSWYQQALGQGPQFIFQYYEEEERQRGNFPDRFSGHQFPNYSSELNVNALLLGDSALYLCASSWGTLPGEQYFGPGTRLTVT.

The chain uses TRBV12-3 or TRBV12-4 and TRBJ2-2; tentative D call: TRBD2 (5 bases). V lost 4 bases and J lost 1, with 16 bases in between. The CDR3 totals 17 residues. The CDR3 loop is CASSSRASGLNTGELFF. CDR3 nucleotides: TGTGCCAGCAGTTCCAGAGCAAGCGGCTTGAACACCGGGGAGCTGTTTTTT.

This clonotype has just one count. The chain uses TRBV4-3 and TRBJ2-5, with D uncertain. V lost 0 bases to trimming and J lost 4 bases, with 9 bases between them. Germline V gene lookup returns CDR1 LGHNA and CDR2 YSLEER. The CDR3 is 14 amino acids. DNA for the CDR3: TGCGCCAGCAGCCAAGAACCGGGTCCAGAGACCCAGTACTTC. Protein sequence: CASSQEPGPETQYF.

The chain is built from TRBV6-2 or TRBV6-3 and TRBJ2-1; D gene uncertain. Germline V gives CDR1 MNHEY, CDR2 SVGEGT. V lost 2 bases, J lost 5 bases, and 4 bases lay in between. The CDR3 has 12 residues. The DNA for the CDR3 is TGTGCCAGCAGTTACCCGGACAATGAGCAGTTCTTC. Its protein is CASSYPDNEQFF.

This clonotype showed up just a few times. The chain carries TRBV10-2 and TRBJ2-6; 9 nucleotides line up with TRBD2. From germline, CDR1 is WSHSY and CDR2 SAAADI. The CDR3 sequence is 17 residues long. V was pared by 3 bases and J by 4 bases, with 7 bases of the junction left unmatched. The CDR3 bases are TGCGCCAGCAGTGAATTAGCGGGAGTCTCCGGGGCCAACGTCCTGACTTTC. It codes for CASSELAGVSGANVLTF.

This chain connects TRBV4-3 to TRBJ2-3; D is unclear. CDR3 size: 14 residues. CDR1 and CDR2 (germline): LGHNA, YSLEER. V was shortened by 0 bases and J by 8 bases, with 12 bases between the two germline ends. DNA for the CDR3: TGCGCCAGCAGCCAAGAGGGGTACTCTCCTACGCAGTATTTT. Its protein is CASSQEGYSPTQYF.

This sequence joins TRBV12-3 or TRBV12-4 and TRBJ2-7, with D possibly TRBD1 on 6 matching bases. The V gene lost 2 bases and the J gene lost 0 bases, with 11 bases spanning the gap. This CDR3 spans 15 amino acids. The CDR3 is CASSLIGQISYEQYF. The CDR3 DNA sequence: TGTGCCAGCAGTTTAATAGGACAGATCTCCTACGAGCAGTACTTC.

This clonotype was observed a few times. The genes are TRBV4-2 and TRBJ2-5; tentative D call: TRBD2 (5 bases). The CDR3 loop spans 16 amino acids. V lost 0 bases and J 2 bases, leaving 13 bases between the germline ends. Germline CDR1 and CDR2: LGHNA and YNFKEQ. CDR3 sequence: CASSQDWSSEQETQYF. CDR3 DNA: TGTGCCAGCAGCCAAGATTGGAGTAGCGAACAAGAGACCCAGTACTTC.

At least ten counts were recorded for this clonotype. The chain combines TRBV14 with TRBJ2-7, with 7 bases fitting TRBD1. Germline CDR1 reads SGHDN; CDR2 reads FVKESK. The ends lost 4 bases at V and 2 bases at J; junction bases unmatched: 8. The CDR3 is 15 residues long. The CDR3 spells CASSRTGTVTYEQYF. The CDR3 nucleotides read TGTGCCAGCAGCCGGACCGGGACAGTAACCTACGAGCAGTACTTC.

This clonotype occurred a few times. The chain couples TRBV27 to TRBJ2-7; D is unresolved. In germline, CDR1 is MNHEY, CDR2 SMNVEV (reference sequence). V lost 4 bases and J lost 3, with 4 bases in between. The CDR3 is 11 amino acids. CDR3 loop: CASSSIYEQYF. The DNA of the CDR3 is TGTGCCAGCAGTTCGATCTACGAGCAGTACTTC.

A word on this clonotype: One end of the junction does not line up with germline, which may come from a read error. CDR3 in amino acids: CAGAGEKLFF. For the CDR3, the DNA is TGCGCGGGGGCAGGAGAAAAACTGTTTTTT. V is TRBV7-9 and J is TRBJ1-4; tentative D call: TRBD1 (6 bases). The CDR3 consists of 10 residues. Germline-derived CDR1 and CDR2 are SEHNR and FQNEAQ (reference sequence).

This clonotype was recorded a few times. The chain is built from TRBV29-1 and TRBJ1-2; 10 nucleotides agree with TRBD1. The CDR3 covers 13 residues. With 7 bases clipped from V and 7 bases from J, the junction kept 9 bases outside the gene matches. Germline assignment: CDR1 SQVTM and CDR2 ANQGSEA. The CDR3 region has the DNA TGCAGCGCAGAGGACAGGGGGATTTTTGGCTACACCTTC. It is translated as CSAEDRGIFGYTF.

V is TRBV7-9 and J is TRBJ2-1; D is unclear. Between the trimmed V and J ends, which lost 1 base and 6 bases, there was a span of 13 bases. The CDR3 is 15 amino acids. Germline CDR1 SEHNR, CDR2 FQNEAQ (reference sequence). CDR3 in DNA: TGTGCCAGCAGCTTAGATTTCGCCGGGCTCAATGAGCAGTTCTTC. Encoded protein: CASSLDFAGLNEQFF.

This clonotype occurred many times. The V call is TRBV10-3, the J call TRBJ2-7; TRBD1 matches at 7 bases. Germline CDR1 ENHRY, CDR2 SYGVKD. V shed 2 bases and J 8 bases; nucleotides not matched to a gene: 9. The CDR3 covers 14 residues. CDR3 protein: CAISEARQGLQQYF. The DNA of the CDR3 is TGTGCCATCAGTGAGGCAAGACAGGGCCTACAGCAGTACTTC.